Following are 8 T cell receptor beta chains from one sample sequenced in a study of T-cell memory formation after mild COVID-19. Via MiXCR, TCRdb re-called the 5' RACE reads, giving one row per CDR3 protein. The table lists roughly 70,000 distinct CDR3 sequences, over 15% of them singletons. The sequencing sample was made of PBMCs or a T cell subset sorted from them (not recorded which). These receptors originate from an adult woman who had mild COVID-19 (a few samples of this study predate the infection). Cell type and time point are not known.

The V gene is TRBV6-5, the J gene TRBJ2-7; a weak D match, TRBD2 (6 bases). The ends were cut back, 6 bases at V and 6 bases at J, with 18 bases in the middle. Per the germline V gene, CDR1 is MNHEY and CDR2 is SVGAGI. The CDR3 length is 14 residues. Written as DNA, the CDR3 is TGTGCCAGCAGCTCGGGGGTTGCTTCATTCGAGCAGTACTTC. Translation gives CASSSGVASFEQYF.

The V and J genes are TRBV7-8 and TRBJ2-3; D unresolved. This CDR3 has 14 residues. The ends were cut back, 3 bases at V and 0 bases at J, with 7 bases in the middle. CDR1 and CDR2 from the germline V gene are SGHVS and FQNEAQ. CDR3 coding DNA: TGTGCCAGCAGCTTCATCACTAGCACAGATACGCAGTATTTT. Protein product: CASSFITSTDTQYF.

This clonotype was recorded a few times. J is TRBJ2-6 and V is TRBV7-6; 8 bases match TRBD1. J was trimmed by 2 bases and V by 1 base; bases with no gene match: 4. Germline CDR1 SGHVS, CDR2 FNYEAQ. The CDR3 is 17 residues long. The CDR3 DNA reads as TGTGCCAGCAGCTTAGGTACAGGGGGAGCTGGGGCCAACGTCCTGACTTTC. It encodes CASSLGTGGAGANVLTF.

The rearrangement links TRBV12-3 or TRBV12-4 to TRBJ2-2, with TRBD1 identical over 9 bases. CDR3 length: 15 amino acids. The trim removed 5 bases at V and 6 bases at J, leaving 7 bases unmatched. The CDR3 sequence is CASSGWTGEPGELFF. CDR3 bases: TGTGCCAGCAGTGGATGGACAGGGGAGCCCGGGGAGCTGTTTTTT.

The V gene is TRBV6-5, the J gene TRBJ2-3, with D perhaps matching TRBD1 (6 bases). The CDR3 consists of 14 residues. Deletions cut 5 bases from V and 2 bases from J, with 11 bases between. Germline CDR1 is MNHEY and CDR2 is SVGAGI. The chain's CDR3 is CASSTGTFTDTQYF. DNA of the CDR3: TGTGCCAGCAGTACCGGGACATTCACAGATACGCAGTATTTT.

The chain couples TRBV6-6 to TRBJ2-7, with 10 bases that match TRBD1. The germline gives CDR1 MNHNY, CDR2 SVGAGI (reference sequence). The junction had 1 base not matched to a gene; V was cut back by 0 bases and J by 5 bases. CDR3 length equals 14 residues. CDR3 sequence: CASSYSGQGHEQYF. The CDR3, as DNA: TGTGCCAGCAGTTACTCGGGACAGGGGCACGAGCAGTACTTC.

The chain joins TRBV6-5 to TRBJ2-3, with TRBD2 as a possible D gene (6 bases). Germline values: CDR1 MNHEY, CDR2 SVGAGI. With 2 bases removed from V and 2 bases from J, the gap between germline ends came to 17 bases. The CDR3 consists of 17 residues. This CDR3 is CASSYPGPGGTTDTQYF. Written as DNA, the CDR3 is TGTGCCAGCAGTTACCCCGGACCGGGCGGGACCACAGATACGCAGTATTTT.

A word on this clonotype: An end of the junction does not agree with germline; a read error may underlie this. The genes are TRBV7-7 and TRBJ2-1; TRBD1 matches 8 bases. This CDR3 is built from 16 residues. In germline, CDR1 is SSHAT, CDR2 FNYEAQ (reference sequence). CDR3 region: CASSADRVVSWSEQFF. CDR3 sequence (DNA): TGTGCTAGCAGCGCGGACAGGGTCGTCTCGTGGTCTGAGCAGTTCTTC.